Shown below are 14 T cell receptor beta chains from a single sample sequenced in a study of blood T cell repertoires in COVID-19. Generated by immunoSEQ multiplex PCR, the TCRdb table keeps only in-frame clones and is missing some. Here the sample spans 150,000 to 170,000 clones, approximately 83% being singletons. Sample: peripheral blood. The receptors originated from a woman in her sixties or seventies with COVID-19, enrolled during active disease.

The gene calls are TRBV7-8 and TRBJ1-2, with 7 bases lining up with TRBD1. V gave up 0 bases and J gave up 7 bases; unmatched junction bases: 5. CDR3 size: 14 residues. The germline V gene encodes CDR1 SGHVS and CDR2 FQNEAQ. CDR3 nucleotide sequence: TGTGCCAGCAGCTTAGCTAGGCCAGGGGGTGGCTACACCTTC. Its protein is CASSLARPGGGYTF.

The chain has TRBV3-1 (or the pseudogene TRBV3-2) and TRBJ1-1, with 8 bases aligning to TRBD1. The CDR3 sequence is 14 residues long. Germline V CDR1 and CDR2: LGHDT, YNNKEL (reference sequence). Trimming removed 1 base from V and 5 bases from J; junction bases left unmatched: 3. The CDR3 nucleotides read TGTGCCAGCAGCCAAGTCCAGGGGGCTACTGAAGCTTTCTTT. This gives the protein CASSQVQGATEAFF.

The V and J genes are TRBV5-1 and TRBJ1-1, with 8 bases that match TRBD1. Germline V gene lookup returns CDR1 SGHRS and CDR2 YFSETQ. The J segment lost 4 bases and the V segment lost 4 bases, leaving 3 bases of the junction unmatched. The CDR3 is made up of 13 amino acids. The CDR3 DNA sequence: TGCGCCAGCAGCACTACAGGGGGCACTGAAGCTTTCTTT. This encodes CASSTTGGTEAFF.

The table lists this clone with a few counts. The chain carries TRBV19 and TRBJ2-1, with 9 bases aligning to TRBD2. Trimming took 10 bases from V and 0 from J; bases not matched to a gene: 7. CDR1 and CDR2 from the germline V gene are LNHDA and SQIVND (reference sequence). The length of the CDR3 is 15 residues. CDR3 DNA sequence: TGTGCCACTACTAGCGGGTCCTCCTCCTACAATGAGCAGTTCTTC. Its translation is CATTSGSSSYNEQFF.

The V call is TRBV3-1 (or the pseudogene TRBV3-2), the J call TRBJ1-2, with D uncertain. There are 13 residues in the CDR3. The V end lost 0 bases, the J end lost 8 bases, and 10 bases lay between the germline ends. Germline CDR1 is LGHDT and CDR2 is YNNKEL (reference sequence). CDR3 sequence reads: CASSQEVVRGYTF. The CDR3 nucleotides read TGTGCCAGCAGCCAAGAGGTGGTGAGGGGCTACACCTTC.

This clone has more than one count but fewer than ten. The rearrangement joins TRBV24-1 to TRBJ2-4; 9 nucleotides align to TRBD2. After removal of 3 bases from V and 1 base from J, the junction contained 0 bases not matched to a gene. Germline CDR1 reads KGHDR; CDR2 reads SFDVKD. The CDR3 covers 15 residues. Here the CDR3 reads CATSDSGRAKNIQYF. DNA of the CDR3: TGTGCCACCAGTGATAGCGGGAGGGCCAAAAACATTCAGTACTTC.

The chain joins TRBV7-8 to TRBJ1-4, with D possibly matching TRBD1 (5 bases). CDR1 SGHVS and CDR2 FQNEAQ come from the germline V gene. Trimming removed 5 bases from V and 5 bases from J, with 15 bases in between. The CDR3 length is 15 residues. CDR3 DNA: TGTGCCAGCAGCCTTACTTGGGGGGGAAATGAAAAACTGTTTTTT. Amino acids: CASSLTWGGNEKLFF.

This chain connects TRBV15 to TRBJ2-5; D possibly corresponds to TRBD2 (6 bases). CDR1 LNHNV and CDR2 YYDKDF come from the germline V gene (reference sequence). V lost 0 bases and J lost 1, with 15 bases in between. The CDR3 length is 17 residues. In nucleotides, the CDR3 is TGTGCCACCAGCAGAGAGCTTAGGAGGGGCACCCAAGAGACCCAGTACTTC. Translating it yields CATSRELRRGTQETQYF.

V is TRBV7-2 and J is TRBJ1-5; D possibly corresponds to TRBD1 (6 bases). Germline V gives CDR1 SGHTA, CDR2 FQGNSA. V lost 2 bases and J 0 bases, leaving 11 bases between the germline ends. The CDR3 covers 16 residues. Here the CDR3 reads CASSLLGTHSNQPQHF. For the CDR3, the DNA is TGTGCCAGCAGCTTACTCGGGACACATAGCAATCAGCCCCAGCATTTT.

In nucleotides, the CDR3 is TGTGCCAGCAGCTTGGAGTCCCCAGGGGCCTATGGCTACACCTTC. It codes for CASSLESPGAYGYTF. The chain employs TRBV5-5 and TRBJ1-2, with D tentatively TRBD1 (6 bases). This CDR3 is built from 15 residues. The V end was cut by 0 bases, the J end by 4 bases, with 13 bases between. Germline V gene sequence: CDR1 SGHKS, CDR2 YYEKEE (reference sequence).

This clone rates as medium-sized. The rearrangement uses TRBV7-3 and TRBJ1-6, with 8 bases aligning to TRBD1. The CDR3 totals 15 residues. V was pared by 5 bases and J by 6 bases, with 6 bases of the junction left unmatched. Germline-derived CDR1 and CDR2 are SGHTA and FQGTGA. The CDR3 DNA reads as TGTGCCAGCAGCCTCTCAGGGGGCTCTAATTCACCCCTCCACTTT. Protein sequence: CASSLSGGSNSPLHF.

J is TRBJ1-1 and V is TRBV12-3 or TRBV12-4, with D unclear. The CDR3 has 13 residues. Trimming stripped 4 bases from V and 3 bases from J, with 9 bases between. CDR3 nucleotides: TGTGCCAGCAGTTCCTTAAGCCACACTGAAGCTTTCTTT. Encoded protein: CASSSLSHTEAFF.

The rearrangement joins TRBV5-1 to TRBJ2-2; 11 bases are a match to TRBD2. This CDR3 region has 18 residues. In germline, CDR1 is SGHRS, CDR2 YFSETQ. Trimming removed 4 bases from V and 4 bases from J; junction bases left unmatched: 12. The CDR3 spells CASSPLGLAGGGTGELFF. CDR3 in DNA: TGCGCCAGCAGCCCGTTGGGGCTAGCGGGAGGAGGCACCGGGGAGCTGTTTTTT.

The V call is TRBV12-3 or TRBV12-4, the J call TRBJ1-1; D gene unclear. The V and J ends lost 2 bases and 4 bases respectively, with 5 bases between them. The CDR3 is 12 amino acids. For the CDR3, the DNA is TGTGCCAGCAGTTTAAGACTCACTGAAGCTTTCTTT. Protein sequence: CASSLRLTEAFF.